The 13 T cell receptor beta chains listed next were all sequenced from one sample in a study of PD-1 blockade in classical Hodgkin lymphoma. Data came from immunoSEQ multiplex PCR; TCRdb stores just in-frame clones and leaves some out. The sample contains 45,000 to 55,000 clones, approximately 81% of which appear only once. Each patient experienced a relapse that followed autologous stem cell transplantation, and brentuximab vedotin exposure varied. Sequenced here: peripheral blood mononuclear cells (PBMCs), sampled at baseline. These receptors were taken from a human donor with classical Hodgkin lymphoma.

This rearrangement joins TRBV11-3 to TRBJ2-3; perhaps TRBD2 as D (6 bases). Trimming removed 2 bases at V and 3 bases at J, with 12 bases between. This CDR3 is built from 15 residues. Looked up from germline, CDR1 is SGHNT and CDR2 is YENEEA. CDR3 residues: CASSLLRDGTDTQYF. The DNA for the CDR3 is TGTGCCAGCAGCTTATTGCGGGACGGGACAGATACGCAGTATTTT.

The chain links TRBV7-9 to TRBJ1-5; D may be TRBD1 (5 bases). The CDR3 extends over 14 amino acids. Trimming left V 3 bases short and J 5 bases short, with 11 bases between. CDR1 and CDR2 from the germline V gene are SEHNR and FQNEAQ (reference sequence). The CDR3 nucleotides read TGTGCCAGCAGCTTGACCGACAGCGATCAGCCCCAGCATTTT. Translating gives CASSLTDSDQPQHF.

The rearrangement links TRBV7-2 to TRBJ2-5; the D gene is possibly TRBD2 (6 bases). The CDR3 is 15 amino acids. V lost 2 bases and J lost 5, with 15 bases in between. Germline assignment: CDR1 SGHTA and CDR2 FQGNSA. CDR3 in DNA: TGTGCCAGCAGCTTAACAGGCTGGGCGGGGGAGACCCAGTACTTC. Translation gives CASSLTGWAGETQYF.

The chain uses TRBV5-1 and TRBJ2-3; D gene ambiguous. In germline, CDR1 is SGHRS, CDR2 YFSETQ. The CDR3 contains 13 residues. The V gene lost 0 bases and the J gene lost 3 bases, with 5 bases spanning the gap. The CDR3 DNA reads TGCGCCAGCAGCTTGGGATTGACAGATACGCAGTATTTT. It is translated as CASSLGLTDTQYF. Filled out from reference TRBV5-1 and TRBJ2-3, the complete variable domain reads KAGVTQTPRYLIKTRGQQVTLSCSPISGHRSVSWYQQTPGQGLQFLFEYFSETQRNKGNFPGRFSGRQFSNSRSEMNVSTLELGDSALYLCASSLGLTDTQYFGPGTRLTVL.

The rearrangement joins TRBV5-4 to TRBJ2-3; 12 bases map to TRBD2. This CDR3 is built from 19 residues. In germline, CDR1 is SGHNT, CDR2 YYREEE (reference sequence). Unmatched junction bases numbered 16, after V lost 5 bases and J lost 3 bases. The CDR3 nucleotides are TGTGCCAGCAGTTCACCGACTAGCGGGAGAGGAAGAGTAACAGATACGCAGTATTTT. The encoded protein is CASSSPTSGRGRVTDTQYF.

This chain uses TRBV6-6 with TRBJ2-7; D is unclear. V lost 7 bases, J lost 9 bases, and 13 bases lay in between. The germline V gene encodes CDR1 MNHNY and CDR2 SVGAGI (reference sequence). The CDR3 contains 11 residues. CDR3 sequence: CASIGQLGQYF. The CDR3 DNA is TGTGCCAGCATCGGCCAACTGGGGCAGTACTTC.

The chain links TRBV7-2 to TRBJ2-4, with D uncertain. Germline loops: CDR1 SGHTA, CDR2 FQGNSA. This CDR3 comprises 13 residues. The germline V and J ends were trimmed by 2 bases and 8 bases, with 10 bases remaining between them. The DNA for the CDR3 is TGTGCCAGCAGCTTACGGGTCCTAGACATTCAGTACTTC. Its protein is CASSLRVLDIQYF.

CDR3 DNA: TGCGCCAGCAGCCAACCCGGGACAGGGGCGCGATTGCAGTACTTC. Its protein product is CASSQPGTGARLQYF. The V call is TRBV4-1, the J call TRBJ2-7, with 10 bases that match TRBD1. Germline CDR1 reads MGHRA; CDR2 reads YSYEKL. Unmatched junction bases numbered 10, after V lost 2 bases and J lost 9 bases. The CDR3 extends over 15 amino acids.

There are a few counts of this clone. The genes are TRBV29-1 and TRBJ2-3, with TRBD2 matching 7 bases. The junction had 12 bases not matched to a gene; V was cut back by 6 bases and J by 3 bases. This CDR3 spans 15 amino acids. Germline V gene data show CDR1 as SQVTM and CDR2 as ANQGSEA. CDR3 in DNA: TGCAGCGTCGTCCCCGGACTAGGTATAACAGATACGCAGTATTTT. Protein sequence: CSVVPGLGITDTQYF.

This sequence joins TRBV5-1 and TRBJ2-7; TRBD2 aligns across 10 bases. Losses at the gene ends were 0 bases for V and 2 bases for J; bases not matched to a gene: 2. Germline assignment: CDR1 SGHRS and CDR2 YFSETQ. The CDR3 runs 15 residues. The CDR3 loop reads CASSLGTSGTYEQYF. Here the CDR3 DNA reads TGCGCCAGCAGCTTGGGGACTAGCGGTACCTACGAGCAGTACTTC. Full variable domain (missing parts from reference TRBV5-1 and TRBJ2-7): KAGVTQTPRYLIKTRGQQVTLSCSPISGHRSVSWYQQTPGQGLQFLFEYFSETQRNKGNFPGRFSGRQFSNSRSEMNVSTLELGDSALYLCASSLGTSGTYEQYFGPGTRLTVT.

This clone occurred a few times. This chain links TRBV19 with TRBJ1-3, with D perhaps TRBD1 (6 bases). Germline loops: CDR1 LNHDA, CDR2 SQIVND (reference sequence). CDR3 length equals 14 residues. Trimming shortened V by 10 bases and J by 1 base, and 14 bases separated the two germline ends. The CDR3 spells CAKGRGRSGNTIYF. The CDR3 region has the DNA TGTGCCAAAGGTCGGGGGCGGTCTGGAAACACCATATATTTT.

This clone appeared once. V is TRBV30 and J is TRBJ1-4; no definite D call. Germline V CDR1 and CDR2: GTSNPN, SVGIG (reference sequence). V gave up 0 bases and J gave up 2 bases, with 13 bases separating them. The CDR3 is 16 amino acids. The CDR3 nucleotides read TGTGCCTGGAGTGTAGGAGTAACAGCTACTAATGAAAAACTGTTTTTT. Translated, it gives CAWSVGVTATNEKLFF.

This clone has a handful of counts. The CDR3 DNA follows: TGCGCCAGCAGCCACAGGGGGCTCTATGGCTACACCTTC. Residues: CASSHRGLYGYTF. The chain uses TRBV5-1 and TRBJ1-2; 9 bases map to TRBD1. The CDR3 is 13 residues long. Germline loops: CDR1 SGHRS, CDR2 YFSETQ. The V and J ends lost 4 bases and 4 bases, in that order; junction bases with no gene match: 2.